This TCR beta chain is drawn from a study of memory CD4+ T cells and cytomegalovirus serostatus. Study-wide points: CD4+ memory repertoires contained about two fifths of the roughly 150 reported CMV TCRbeta sequences. A US-trained random forest predicted CMV serostatus with median AUC around 0.91.

Single viable CD3+CD4+CD8-CD45RO+ cells were sorted as the memory CD4+ T cells. CMV serostatus came from serum IgG against pp150, pp28, p38, p52. This table comes from immunoSEQ multiplex PCR, and its TCRdb copy is limited to in-frame clones, with some not included. This sample has tens of thousands of clones, with around 75% found just once. From germline, CDR1 is SGHRS and CDR2 YFSETQ. The ends lost 4 bases at V and 6 bases at J; junction bases unmatched: 11. This CDR3 contains 15 residues. For this clone: Its antigen is unknown.

The J gene is TRBJ1-1, the V gene TRBV5-1, with 8 positions matching TRBD1. The sample consisted of memory CD4+ T cells from blood. The sequence was collected from an adult in good health and CMV-seronegative. The CDR3 here is CASSPLAGQGSEAFF. In DNA form, the CDR3 reads TGCGCCAGCAGCCCCTTAGCCGGACAGGGCTCTGAAGCTTTCTTT.